This TCR beta chain was sequenced for a study of T cells in Graves' hyperthyroidism and ophthalmopathy. RNA transcripts provided the source from which TCR beta CDR3 regions were amplified. The TCR CDR3 first-round RT-PCR relied on the HTBI primer set. MiXCR, run by TCRdb on the multiplex PCR reads, gives a single entry per CDR3 protein. The sample consists of around 440,000 distinct CDR3 sequences, approximately 14% of them appearing once. This clonotype showed up just a few times. Germline V gives CDR1 MNHEY, CDR2 SMNVEV (reference sequence). The V segment lost 7 bases and the J segment 1 base; nucleotides outside the gene matches: 6. The CDR3 is 15 amino acids.

The sample was blood. The receptor comes from a woman under 30 with Graves' hyperthyroidism. V and J are TRBV27 and TRBJ2-7, with 11 bases identical to TRBD1. As DNA, the CDR3 is TGTGCCAGCATTAGGACAGGGGGCAGATCCTACGAGCAGTACTTC. It encodes CASIRTGGRSYEQYF.